Listed below are T cell receptor beta chains from one sample, sequenced in a study of T cell responses to AZD1222 COVID-19 vaccine. Generated by immunoSEQ multiplex PCR, the TCRdb table keeps only in-frame clones and is missing some. The sample includes approximately 110,000 clones, 88% of them seen just once. This specimen consisted of peripheral blood, obtained on day 0 of AZD1222 vaccination. These receptor sequences come from an adult in good health. CDR3s include the opening cysteine and the closing phenylalanine or tryptophan. The order of the fields is J gene, clone size, D gene, V gene, CDR3 DNA, CDR3 protein. D genes are given only for firm matches. Clone size is given for some rows only: seen once, a few or many times, or a class if the clone is expanded.

j_call: TRBJ1-1
clone_size: few
d_call: -
v_call: TRBV25-1
cdr3_nt: TGTGCCAGCAGTGAATCCAGGGGGAACACTGAAGCTTTCTTT
cdr3_aa: CASSESRGNTEAFF

j_call: TRBJ1-1
clone_size: -
d_call: -
v_call: TRBV30
cdr3_nt: TGTGCCTGGAGTGTACCGATCACTGAAGCTTTCTTT
cdr3_aa: CAWSVPITEAFF

j_call: TRBJ1-4
clone_size: -
d_call: -
v_call: TRBV5-1
cdr3_nt: TGCGCCAGCAGCTTGGTTGGGTCCCCTAATGAAAAACTGTTTTTT
cdr3_aa: CASSLVGSPNEKLFF

j_call: TRBJ1-6
clone_size: -
d_call: -
v_call: TRBV11-2
cdr3_nt: TGTGCCAGCAGCCCCCGGGACGGACAGAATTCACCCCTCCACTTT
cdr3_aa: CASSPRDGQNSPLHF

j_call: TRBJ1-5
clone_size: -
d_call: -
v_call: TRBV10-3
cdr3_nt: TGTGCCATCAGTGTCCGGGAAGGGGATCAGCCCCAGCATTTT
cdr3_aa: CAISVREGDQPQHF

j_call: TRBJ1-5
clone_size: -
d_call: -
v_call: TRBV27
cdr3_nt: TGTGCCAGCAGCGGTAGCAATCAGCCCCAGCATTTT
cdr3_aa: CASSGSNQPQHF

j_call: TRBJ2-6
clone_size: -
d_call: -
v_call: TRBV2
cdr3_nt: TGTGCCAGCAGTGAGTTAGTGGGGGCCACCAACGTCCTGACTTTC
cdr3_aa: CASSELVGATNVLTF

j_call: TRBJ1-2
clone_size: -
d_call: -
v_call: TRBV29-1
cdr3_nt: TGCAGCGCGATGGACACCCTTAGGGATGGCTACACCTTC
cdr3_aa: CSAMDTLRDGYTF

j_call: TRBJ2-7
clone_size: -
d_call: -
v_call: TRBV7-2
cdr3_nt: TGTGCCAGCAGCCCTAGCTCCTACGAGCAGTACTTC
cdr3_aa: CASSPSSYEQYF

j_call: TRBJ1-2
clone_size: -
d_call: -
v_call: TRBV18
cdr3_nt: TGTGCCAGCTCACCTTCGCGAGGGGGGGCCCATGGCTACACCTTC
cdr3_aa: CASSPSRGGAHGYTF

j_call: TRBJ2-1
clone_size: few
d_call: -
v_call: TRBV6-1
cdr3_nt: TGTGCCAGCAGTGAATCTCCGAGCTCCTACAATGAGCAGTTCTTC
cdr3_aa: CASSESPSSYNEQFF

j_call: TRBJ2-2
clone_size: -
d_call: -
v_call: TRBV12-3/TRBV12-4
cdr3_nt: TGTGCCAGCAGTTTGGTGAGGGGCCGGGAGCTGTTTTTT
cdr3_aa: CASSLVRGRELFF

j_call: TRBJ1-4
clone_size: -
d_call: -
v_call: TRBV25-1
cdr3_nt: TGTGCCAGCAGAGGGGAGGCGGCAACTAATGAAAAACTGTTTTTT
cdr3_aa: CASRGEAATNEKLFF

j_call: TRBJ2-1
clone_size: -
d_call: -
v_call: TRBV4-1
cdr3_nt: TGCGCCAGCAGCCCCTGGGGGGGAGGGGGTTCCGGGTCCTACAATGAGCAGTTCTTC
cdr3_aa: CASSPWGGGGSGSYNEQFF

j_call: TRBJ1-4
clone_size: -
d_call: -
v_call: TRBV7-9
cdr3_nt: TGTGCCAGCAGTTTGACTGATCCGGGATGGGGGGGAAAACTGTTTTTT
cdr3_aa: CASSLTDPGWGGKLFF

j_call: TRBJ2-1
clone_size: -
d_call: TRBD2
v_call: TRBV2
cdr3_nt: TGTGCCAGCGGTAGGACTAGCGGAAGTGAGCAGTTCTTC
cdr3_aa: CASGRTSGSEQFF

j_call: TRBJ1-1
clone_size: -
d_call: -
v_call: TRBV29-1
cdr3_nt: TGCAGCGTTGTGCCCCAGGCCACTGAAGCTTTCTTT
cdr3_aa: CSVVPQATEAFF

j_call: TRBJ2-7
clone_size: -
d_call: -
v_call: TRBV27
cdr3_nt: TGTGCCAGCACCGTCTTGAGGGGCGCTTCTTACGAGCAGTACTTC
cdr3_aa: CASTVLRGASYEQYF

j_call: TRBJ2-7
clone_size: -
d_call: -
v_call: TRBV9
cdr3_nt: TGTGCCAGCAGCTCTACCGTATCCTCCGAGCAGTACTTC
cdr3_aa: CASSSTVSSEQYF

j_call: TRBJ2-7
clone_size: -
d_call: -
v_call: TRBV5-4
cdr3_nt: TGTGCCAGCAGCTTGGCTACGACAGGTTCCGTCGAGCAGTACTTC
cdr3_aa: CASSLATTGSVEQYF

j_call: TRBJ2-2
clone_size: -
d_call: -
v_call: TRBV7-6
cdr3_nt: TGTGCCAGCAGCTTACTCGGAGGGACGGCCGGGGAGCTGTTTTTT
cdr3_aa: CASSLLGGTAGELFF

j_call: TRBJ1-3
clone_size: -
d_call: -
v_call: TRBV2
cdr3_nt: TGTGCCAGCAACCCTGACGGGAACACCATATATTTT
cdr3_aa: CASNPDGNTIYF

j_call: TRBJ2-5
clone_size: -
d_call: -
v_call: TRBV9
cdr3_nt: TGTGCCAGCAGCGTACTTCCCCAAGAGACCCAGTACTTC
cdr3_aa: CASSVLPQETQYF

j_call: TRBJ1-5
clone_size: -
d_call: -
v_call: TRBV6-1
cdr3_nt: TGTGCCAGCAGTGAAGCCGGGACATCGGATCAGCCCCAGCATTTT
cdr3_aa: CASSEAGTSDQPQHF

j_call: TRBJ2-3
clone_size: -
d_call: -
v_call: TRBV4-3
cdr3_nt: TGCGCCAGCAGCCCCAGGAGGCTCGCGGGGGCCTCGAGCACAGATACGCAGTATTTT
cdr3_aa: CASSPRRLAGASSTDTQYF

j_call: TRBJ1-2
clone_size: -
d_call: TRBD1
v_call: TRBV24-1
cdr3_nt: TGTGCCACCATGGACAGGGCAAGCTATGGCTACACCTTC
cdr3_aa: CATMDRASYGYTF

j_call: TRBJ1-1
clone_size: -
d_call: -
v_call: TRBV2
cdr3_nt: TGTGCCACCCGGGGGTCGGGGGGGAACACTGAAGCTTTCTTT
cdr3_aa: CATRGSGGNTEAFF

j_call: TRBJ2-2
clone_size: -
d_call: TRBD2
v_call: TRBV5-1
cdr3_nt: TGCGCCAGCAGCTTGGCGGGACTAGTCGGGTACACCGGGGAGCTGTTTTTT
cdr3_aa: CASSLAGLVGYTGELFF

j_call: TRBJ2-1
clone_size: once
d_call: TRBD2
v_call: TRBV6-1
cdr3_nt: TGTGCCAGCAGTGAAGAGGACGGGGGGGCCAATGAGCAGTTCTTC
cdr3_aa: CASSEEDGGANEQFF

j_call: TRBJ1-4
clone_size: -
d_call: -
v_call: TRBV20-1
cdr3_nt: TGCAGTGCTAGTCACCGGGGCGAAAAACTGTTTTTT
cdr3_aa: CSASHRGEKLFF

j_call: TRBJ2-3
clone_size: -
d_call: -
v_call: TRBV5-1
cdr3_nt: TGCGCCAGCAGCTTGTACGGGCCGGCCGGGAGCACAGATACGCAGTATTTT
cdr3_aa: CASSLYGPAGSTDTQYF

j_call: TRBJ1-1
clone_size: once
d_call: -
v_call: TRBV13
cdr3_nt: TGTGCCAGCAGCTTAGTTCGGAGGAACACTGAAGCTTTCTTT
cdr3_aa: CASSLVRRNTEAFF

j_call: TRBJ2-6
clone_size: -
d_call: -
v_call: TRBV24-1
cdr3_nt: TGTGCCACCAGTGACCCGGGAGTCTTCTCTGGGGCCAACGTCCTGACTTTC
cdr3_aa: CATSDPGVFSGANVLTF

j_call: TRBJ1-4
clone_size: once
d_call: -
v_call: TRBV30
cdr3_nt: TGTGCCTGGAGCCCGGTGGGGGGGGTTTACGAAAAACTGTTTTTT
cdr3_aa: CAWSPVGGVYEKLFF

j_call: TRBJ1-2
clone_size: -
d_call: -
v_call: TRBV6-6
cdr3_nt: TGTGCCAGCAGTTTCCCCGTAACCGGCTACACCTTC
cdr3_aa: CASSFPVTGYTF

j_call: TRBJ1-3
clone_size: -
d_call: -
v_call: TRBV18
cdr3_nt: TGTGCCAGCTCACCAGGGACGGGGTACTCTGGAAACACCATATATTTT
cdr3_aa: CASSPGTGYSGNTIYF

j_call: TRBJ2-2
clone_size: -
d_call: TRBD1
v_call: TRBV3-1/TRBV3-2
cdr3_nt: TGTGCCAGCAGCCAAGGCGGCAGGGGGCTAACCGGGGAGCTGTTTTTT
cdr3_aa: CASSQGGRGLTGELFF

j_call: TRBJ1-1
clone_size: -
d_call: TRBD1
v_call: TRBV14
cdr3_nt: TGTGCCAGCAGCCAATGGACAGGGGGAGGTGAAGCTTTCTTT
cdr3_aa: CASSQWTGGGEAFF

j_call: TRBJ1-2
clone_size: -
d_call: TRBD1
v_call: TRBV3-1/TRBV3-2
cdr3_nt: TGTGCCAGCAGCGAAGTAGGACAGGGTTATAACTATGGCTACACCTTC
cdr3_aa: CASSEVGQGYNYGYTF

j_call: TRBJ2-7
clone_size: -
d_call: TRBD2
v_call: TRBV19
cdr3_nt: TGTGCCAGTAGTCCCTCGGGACTAGGTGTTTCCTACGAGCAGTACTTC
cdr3_aa: CASSPSGLGVSYEQYF

j_call: TRBJ1-4
clone_size: -
d_call: -
v_call: TRBV5-1
cdr3_nt: TGCGCCAGCAGCCGGGGAGAGGGCAATAATGAAAAACTGTTTTTT
cdr3_aa: CASSRGEGNNEKLFF

j_call: TRBJ1-3
clone_size: -
d_call: -
v_call: TRBV9
cdr3_nt: TGTGCCAGCAGCGACGACAGGCCGGACACCATATATTTT
cdr3_aa: CASSDDRPDTIYF

j_call: TRBJ1-2
clone_size: -
d_call: TRBD1
v_call: TRBV5-1
cdr3_nt: TGCGCCAGCAGCTTGAGTTCAGGGGGCGGACGTGGCTACACCTTC
cdr3_aa: CASSLSSGGGRGYTF

j_call: TRBJ2-7
clone_size: -
d_call: -
v_call: TRBV24-1
cdr3_nt: TGTGCCACCAGTGATTCCACCGAGGGAGGACACGCCTACGAGCAGTACTTC
cdr3_aa: CATSDSTEGGHAYEQYF

j_call: TRBJ2-7
clone_size: -
d_call: -
v_call: TRBV11-2
cdr3_nt: TGTGCCAGCAGCCGCGGACATTCCTCCTACGAGCAGTACTTC
cdr3_aa: CASSRGHSSYEQYF

j_call: TRBJ2-7
clone_size: once
d_call: -
v_call: TRBV6-5
cdr3_nt: TGTGCCAGCAGTTACGGGGGCTCCGGGACCTACGAGCAGTACTTC
cdr3_aa: CASSYGGSGTYEQYF

j_call: TRBJ1-2
clone_size: many
d_call: -
v_call: TRBV12-3/TRBV12-4
cdr3_nt: TGTGCCAGCAGTATGTCCCCGACCTATGGCTACACCTTC
cdr3_aa: CASSMSPTYGYTF

j_call: TRBJ1-2
clone_size: -
d_call: TRBD1
v_call: TRBV9
cdr3_nt: TGTGCCAGCAGCATCGGACAGGACGCTAACTATGGCTACACCTTC
cdr3_aa: CASSIGQDANYGYTF

j_call: TRBJ2-4
clone_size: -
d_call: TRBD2
v_call: TRBV7-3
cdr3_nt: TGTGCCAGCAGCTCCGCGGGGGAGGGAAACATTCAGTACTTC
cdr3_aa: CASSSAGEGNIQYF

j_call: TRBJ2-7
clone_size: once
d_call: TRBD2
v_call: TRBV7-2
cdr3_nt: TGTGCCAGCAGCAAATCCGGGACTAATTCCTACGAGCAGTACTTC
cdr3_aa: CASSKSGTNSYEQYF

j_call: TRBJ1-2
clone_size: -
d_call: -
v_call: TRBV5-1
cdr3_nt: TGCGCCAGCAGCTTGGACAGGCTGGAGAACTATGGCTACACCTTC
cdr3_aa: CASSLDRLENYGYTF

j_call: TRBJ1-6
clone_size: -
d_call: -
v_call: TRBV6-2/TRBV6-3
cdr3_nt: TGTGCCAGCAGTTATGACGGGCACTATAATTCACCCCTCCACTTT
cdr3_aa: CASSYDGHYNSPLHF